This TCR beta chain was recovered during a study of cytomegalovirus exposure and HLA in healthy donors. V lost 5 bases, J lost 5 bases, and 12 bases lay in between. Germline-derived CDR1 and CDR2 are MDHEN and SYDVKM. The CDR3 has 13 residues. Primers included in the PCR were 60 Vbeta and 13 Jbeta primers. Sequenced by immunoSEQ multiplex PCR; TCRdb stores in-frame clones only, minus some. The sample contains about 94,000 clones, around 8% of which appear only once. Only a few counts were recorded for this clone. The rearrangement uses TRBV28 and TRBJ2-5; D possibly corresponds to TRBD1 (6 bases). This receptor was identified in a man aged 50 to 59 in good health and CMV-seronegative. Material for sequencing was PBMCs. CDR3 amino acids: CASSVGHGETQYF. CDR3 coding DNA: TGTGCCAGCAGTGTGGGACATGGGGAGACCCAGTACTTC.